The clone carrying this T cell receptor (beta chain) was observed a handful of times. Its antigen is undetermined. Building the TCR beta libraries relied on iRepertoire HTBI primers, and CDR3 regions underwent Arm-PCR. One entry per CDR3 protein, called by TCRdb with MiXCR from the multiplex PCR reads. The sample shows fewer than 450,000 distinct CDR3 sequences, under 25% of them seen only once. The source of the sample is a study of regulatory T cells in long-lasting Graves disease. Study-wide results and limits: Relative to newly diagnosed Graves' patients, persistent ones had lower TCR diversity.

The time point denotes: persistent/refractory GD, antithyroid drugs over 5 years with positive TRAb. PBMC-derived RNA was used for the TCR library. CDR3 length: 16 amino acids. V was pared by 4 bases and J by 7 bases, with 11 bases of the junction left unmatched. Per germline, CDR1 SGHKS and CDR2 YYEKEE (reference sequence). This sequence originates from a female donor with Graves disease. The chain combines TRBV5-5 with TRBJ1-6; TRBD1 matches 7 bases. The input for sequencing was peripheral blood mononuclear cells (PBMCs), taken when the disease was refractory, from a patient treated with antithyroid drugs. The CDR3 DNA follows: TGTGCCAGCAGCCCTGTGTCAGGGGGGTTGAATTCACCCCTCCACTTT. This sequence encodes CASSPVSGGLNSPLHF.